This T cell receptor beta chain was sequenced in a study of T cells after yellow fever vaccination (dated by TCRdb to between 2017 and 2020). Describing the broader study: Libraries from fractions with low cell numbers were prepared with the SMART-Seq v4 Ultra Low Input RNA kit. Bulk TCR alpha and beta repertoires were sequenced longitudinally to track T-cell clones before and after primary and booster YFV17D yellow fever vaccination. Blood was collected at multiple timepoints before and after primary and secondary immunization, and bulk PBMC replicates and cell subsets were isolated. The cohort comprised two healthy male donors, one aged 18 to 30 and one aged 30 to 39 years.

TCR cDNA was made using 5'RACE template switching, a step that added a universal primer site and unique molecular identifiers. cDNA synthesis was primed from both the TCR alpha and TCR beta constant segments. Library amplification involved two PCR steps, and the second step added sample barcodes and sequencing adapters. Libraries were sequenced on Illumina HiSeq 2500 (2x100 bp) or NovaSeq (2x150 bp). The paper's data handling went like this. MIGEC handled demultiplexing of reads and collapsing into UMI consensus sequences, while MiXCR performed V(D)J alignment. Vaccine-responding clonotypes were defined with edgeR using replicate PBMC samples, requiring FDR below 0.01 and a log2 fold change above 5 up to day 15. CD4 or CD8 identity was assigned to each bulk clonotype according to whether the clonotype was present at higher abundance in the sequenced CD4 repertoire or the sequenced CD8 repertoire. TCRdb trimmed the raw reads at Q25, called clones with MiXCR and kept productive beta chains. Entries are consolidated by CDR3 protein sequence, retaining the most common genes and DNA. TCRdb's processing, not the authors', yielded these V and J calls. Within this sample are about 350,000 distinct CDR3 sequences, with about 8.3% of them counted one time only. The top ten constitute around 17% of the sample.

As encoded in the germline V gene, CDR1 is SGHTA while CDR2 is FQGTGA. The CDR3 contains 16 residues, cysteine and phenylalanine counted. Just CDR3 DNA is preserved here, 48 bases in frame from base 1. The germline V end is reduced by 5 bases and the J end by 7 bases; junction bases left unmatched: 8. This clonotype was counted a few times. Its antigen is unknown. There are no base qualities to consult, and no much larger clone falls within one base. Findings and caveats that apply to the study as a whole: The secondary T-cell response was weaker than the primary response but faster, peaking on day 5 instead of day 15. The study included only a couple of donors, which limits how far the findings can be generalized. Most clones expanded after primary vaccination were re-detected after the booster (approximately 95% of CD4 and about nine tenths of CD8), suggesting broad memory maintenance. Computational filtering was required because FACS-sorted repertoires could contain abundant contaminating clonotypes from the bulk population. A small fraction of clonotypes appeared in both the CD4 and CD8 compartments, likely as a result of convergent recombination.

The treatment or condition label for this specimen denotes: live attenuated yellow fever vaccine strain. Two biological replicates of bulk PBMCs were collected at each blood-draw timepoint. A standard Ficoll-Paque protocol was used to isolate PBMCs from peripheral blood. TriZol was used to extract RNA from bulk PBMCs, CD4 and CD8 fractions, and dextramer-positive and dextramer-negative fractions. The source is a young man who received the YFV17D yellow fever vaccine. The V and J segments used are TRBV7-3 and TRBJ1-6; 10 central nucleotides agree with TRBD1. The material was PBMCs, obtained roughly 47 days after the first yellow fever vaccination. The DNA reads as follows: TGTGCCAGCAGCCTGAACGACAGGGGGCGAAATTCACCCCTCCACTTT. This is translated as CASSLNDRGRNSPLHF.